The 22 T cell receptor beta chains listed next were all sequenced from one sample in a study of cytomegalovirus exposure and HLA in healthy donors. In the PCR, 60 Vbeta and 13 Jbeta primers were used. Libraries were prepared by immunoSEQ multiplex PCR; TCRdb keeps only in-frame clonotypes and omits some of them. This specimen shows about 99,000 clones; the ten leading clones hold less than 4.5%. The sequencing sample was made of PBMCs. The origin of the receptors is a man between 40 and 49 years old in good health and CMV-seronegative.

The CDR3 is CAWSAMTGRLRFF. As DNA, the CDR3 is TGTGCCTGGAGCGCAATGACAGGGAGGCTGAGGTTCTTC. V usage is TRBV30 and J usage is TRBJ2-1; perhaps TRBD1 as D (7 bases). V was shortened by 3 bases and J by 15 bases, with 21 bases between the two germline ends. Germline V gene data show CDR1 as GTSNPN and CDR2 as SVGIG (reference sequence). The CDR3 is 13 residues long.

Turning to this clone: The identical CDR3 is also encoded by other nucleotide sequences in the sample. The chain joins TRBV18 to TRBJ1-1, with D possibly TRBD1 on 5 matching bases. The V gene's germline CDR1 is KGHSH and CDR2 LQKENI. The CDR3 covers 16 residues. V lost 3 bases, J lost 0 bases, and 14 bases lay in between. CDR3 sequence (DNA): TGTGCCAGCTCACCCCCCTTAACAGGAATGAACACTGAAGCTTTCTTT. Its translation is CASSPPLTGMNTEAFF.

This chain uses TRBV9 with TRBJ2-7; TRBD1 is a possible D gene (6 bases). Germline lookup yields CDR1 SGDLS and CDR2 YYNGEE. The CDR3 runs 14 residues. Trimming stripped 0 bases from V and 4 bases from J, with 11 bases between. The CDR3, as DNA: TGTGCCAGCAGCGTAGGGGGGACAATATACGAGCAGTACTTC. Translation: CASSVGGTIYEQYF. Complete variable domain (other parts from reference TRBV9 and TRBJ2-7): DSGVTQTPKHLITATGQRVTLRCSPRSGDLSVYWYQQSLDQGLQFLIQYYNGEERAKGNILERFSAQQFPDLHSELNLSSLELGDSALYFCASSVGGTIYEQYFGPGTRLTVT.

The chain has TRBV7-2 and TRBJ2-1; 9 bases line up with TRBD2. From germline, CDR1 is SGHTA and CDR2 FQGNSA. The trim removed 5 bases at V and 6 bases at J, leaving 11 bases unmatched. This CDR3 is built from 16 residues. The CDR3 DNA follows: TGTGCCAGCAGCGTAGATGCGGGAGGGCCGGGCAATGAGCAGTTCTTC. Amino acids: CASSVDAGGPGNEQFF.

The CDR3 reads CAWRASGRVGELFF. CDR3 bases: TGTGCCTGGAGGGCTAGCGGGAGGGTCGGGGAGCTGTTTTTT. This chain connects TRBV30 to TRBJ2-2; TRBD2 agrees at 12 bases. CDR3 size: 14 residues. V was pared by 3 bases and J by 7 bases, with 3 bases of the junction left unmatched. CDR1 is GTSNPN and CDR2 is SVGIG in the germline V gene (reference sequence). The full variable domain, with the rest looked up from reference TRBV30 and TRBJ2-2, is SQTIHQWPATLVQPVGSPLSLECTVEGTSNPNLYWYRQAAGRGLQLLFYSVGIGQISSEVPQNLSASRPQDRQFILSSKKLLLSDSGFYLCAWRASGRVGELFFGEGSRLTVL.

The rearrangement links TRBV7-2 to TRBJ2-2; D is uncertain. Germline V gene lookup returns CDR1 SGHTA and CDR2 FQGNSA. V lost 5 bases and J 0 bases, leaving 16 bases between the germline ends. This CDR3 spans 17 amino acids. CDR3 DNA sequence: TGTGCCAGCAGCCTCAAGGTAGCACTCGCGAACACCGGGGAGCTGTTTTTT. Translated: CASSLKVALANTGELFF.

CDR3 nucleotides: TGTGCCAGCAGCGTAGGGGTAGCCGCAGATACGCAGTATTTT. It encodes CASSVGVAADTQYF. The rearrangement joins TRBV9 to TRBJ2-3; D unresolved. The V end lost 0 bases, the J end lost 4 bases, and 9 bases lay between the germline ends. CDR3 size: 14 residues. Germline V gene lookup returns CDR1 SGDLS and CDR2 YYNGEE.

The rearrangement links TRBV19 to TRBJ1-5, with D perhaps TRBD1 (5 bases). The V gene's germline CDR1 is LNHDA and CDR2 SQIVND (reference sequence). This CDR3 comprises 16 residues. Deletions cut 5 bases from V and 3 bases from J, with 17 bases between. CDR3 nucleotides: TGTGCCAGTAGTTCGGATGCAGGGTGGGTCAATCAGCCCCAGCATTTT. Translated: CASSSDAGWVNQPQHF.

This chain connects TRBV18 to TRBJ2-1; D is possibly TRBD1 (6 bases). The CDR3 spans 14 residues. V lost 3 bases to trimming and J lost 5 bases, with 11 bases between them. Germline V gene lookup returns CDR1 KGHSH and CDR2 LQKENI. CDR3 amino acids: CASSPGTLNNEQFF. CDR3 DNA sequence: TGTGCCAGCTCACCGGGGACACTCAACAATGAGCAGTTCTTC.

This chain connects TRBV7-2 to TRBJ2-7; D possibly corresponds to TRBD2 (5 bases). Germline V gene lookup returns CDR1 SGHTA and CDR2 FQGNSA. CDR3 length: 13 residues. Trimming removed 1 base from V and 9 bases from J, with 13 bases in between. The CDR3 loop reads CASSLGGWAAQYF. Written as DNA, the CDR3 is TGTGCCAGCAGCTTAGGCGGGTGGGCAGCGCAGTACTTC. Full variable domain (remainder filled in from reference TRBV7-2 and TRBJ2-7): GAGVSQSPSNKVTEKGKDVELRCDPISGHTALYWYRQSLGQGLEFLIYFQGNSAPDKSGLPSDRFSAERTGGSVSTLTIQRTQQEDSAVYLCASSLGGWAAQYFGPGTRLTVT.

The chain has TRBV11-2 and TRBJ2-7; 9 bases fit TRBD1. The V segment lost 2 bases and the J segment 2 bases; nucleotides outside the gene matches: 4. The CDR3 totals 15 residues. From germline, CDR1 is SGHAT and CDR2 FQNNGV. The CDR3 DNA sequence: TGTGCCAGCAGCTTAAGCCGGGACAGGGCCTACGAGCAGTACTTC. This gives the protein CASSLSRDRAYEQYF.

The chain combines TRBV4-2 with TRBJ2-7; tentative D call: TRBD2 (6 bases). This CDR3 has 13 amino acids. Trimming removed 4 bases from V and 5 bases from J, with 12 bases in between. Germline V gene sequence: CDR1 LGHNA, CDR2 YNFKEQ. CDR3 DNA sequence: TGTGCCAGCAGCCTTGCCCGGGGGAACGAGCAGTACTTC. Translating gives CASSLARGNEQYF.

This chain connects TRBV28 to TRBJ1-2; 7 bases agree with TRBD1. J gave up 2 bases and V 4 bases, and 4 bases lay outside the gene matches. The length of the CDR3 is 14 residues. The germline V gene encodes CDR1 MDHEN and CDR2 SYDVKM. The CDR3: CASSWTGENYGYTF. The CDR3 DNA reads as TGTGCCAGCAGTTGGACAGGCGAAAACTATGGCTACACCTTC.

The rearrangement uses TRBV18 and TRBJ1-1, with 7 bases that match TRBD1. V dropped 3 bases and J dropped 0; count of bases not matched to a gene: 4. This CDR3 has 15 residues. Germline V CDR1 and CDR2: KGHSH, LQKENI. The CDR3 DNA reads as TGTGCCAGCTCACCCGGACAGGTCATGAACACTGAAGCTTTCTTT. Its protein is CASSPGQVMNTEAFF. Full variable domain (outside the CDR3, taken from reference TRBV18 and TRBJ1-1): NAGVMQNPRHLVRRRGQEARLRCSPMKGHSHVYWYRQLPEEGLKFMVYLQKENIIDESGMPKERFSAEFPKEGPSILRIQQVVRGDSAAYFCASSPGQVMNTEAFFGQGTRLTVV.

CDR3 region: CASSSQGTDTQYF. For the CDR3, the DNA is TGTGCCAGCAGCTCTCAGGGGACAGATACGCAGTATTTT. The V call is TRBV7-7, the J call TRBJ2-3, with TRBD1 as a possible D gene (6 bases). V was cut by 4 bases and J by 3 bases, with 8 bases left in between. This CDR3 comprises 13 residues. CDR1 and CDR2 (germline): SSHAT, FNYEAQ (reference sequence).

V usage is TRBV5-1 and J usage is TRBJ2-5, with unresolved D. The CDR3 spans 16 residues. Germline V lookup: CDR1 SGHRS, CDR2 YFSETQ. The germline V and J ends were trimmed by 0 bases and 5 bases, with 17 bases remaining between them. The CDR3 DNA reads as TGCGCCAGCAGCTTGGAGTCCCCAGAGGCGAGTGAGACCCAGTACTTC. Translation gives CASSLESPEASETQYF.

The CDR3 coding sequence is TGCAGCGTTGGGGGGCGCGGAGGCTACACCTTC. The encoded protein is CSVGGRGGYTF. V is TRBV29-1 and J is TRBJ1-2, with D perhaps matching TRBD1 (6 bases). The germline V gene encodes CDR1 SQVTM and CDR2 ANQGSEA. V lost 4 bases and J lost 8, with 11 bases in between. The CDR3 sequence is 11 residues long.

CDR3 amino acids: CSVGQESYGYTF. In DNA, the CDR3 is TGCAGCGTAGGACAGGAATCCTATGGCTACACCTTC. The rearrangement joins TRBV29-1 to TRBJ1-2; TRBD1 matches at 7 bases. Trimming cost V 6 bases and J 4 bases; bases outside gene matches: 5. CDR1 and CDR2 (germline): SQVTM, ANQGSEA. There are 12 residues in the CDR3.

The V call is TRBV7-6, the J call TRBJ2-1; 15 nucleotides line up with TRBD2. The trim removed 5 bases at V and 1 base at J, leaving 9 bases unmatched. The germline V gene encodes CDR1 SGHVS and CDR2 FNYEAQ. The CDR3 loop spans 19 amino acids. The CDR3 sequence is CASSPGGLAGGLSYNEQFF. The CDR3 region has the DNA TGTGCCAGCAGCCCTGGGGGACTAGCGGGGGGCCTGTCCTACAATGAGCAGTTCTTC.

The chain has TRBV4-2 and TRBJ2-7, with 7 bases aligning to TRBD1. This CDR3 contains 14 residues. V lost 1 base and J lost 6; bases outside the gene matches: 6. Germline lookup yields CDR1 LGHNA and CDR2 YNFKEQ. The CDR3, as DNA: TGTGCCAGCAGCCAAGCCCTAGACAGGGCCGAGCAGTACTTC. Amino acids: CASSQALDRAEQYF.

This chain links TRBV29-1 with TRBJ2-7, with 10 bases lining up with TRBD2. Germline V gives CDR1 SQVTM, CDR2 ANQGSEA. The CDR3 contains 11 residues. With V trimmed by 7 bases and J by 5 bases, 2 bases remained unmatched. This CDR3 reads CSGLAGDEQYF. As DNA, the CDR3 is TGCAGCGGGCTAGCGGGAGACGAGCAGTACTTC.

The chain joins TRBV6-6 to TRBJ2-7; D is ambiguous. The V gene's germline CDR1 is MNHNY and CDR2 SVGAGI (reference sequence). V shed 7 bases and J shed 0 bases, with 16 bases lying between them. This CDR3 region has 15 residues. The CDR3 loop reads CASKEYSTPSYEQYF. CDR3 in DNA: TGTGCCAGCAAAGAATACAGTACTCCCTCCTACGAGCAGTACTTC.